Each of the 7 T cell receptor beta chains below was sequenced from the same sample in a study of OX40 agonist ivuxolimab in advanced cancers. Library preparation employed the immunoSEQ multiplex PCR assay. TCRdb obtained this table from immuneACCESS and retained in-frame rearrangements with V and J assigned. These tables miss some clones; where compared with another copy, unresolved V genes account for less than half of the shortfall, and the remainder is unexplained. Within this sample are 100,000 or so clones, with approximately 90% of them counted one time only. The top ten constitute around 0.71% of the sample. The source material was CD4+ or CD8+ T cells sorted from blood, sampled in a trial of the OX40 agonist ivuxolimab. The receptors stem from an adult with an advanced solid tumor such as melanoma, head and neck, liver or kidney cancer.

V and J are TRBV6-5 and TRBJ2-7, with D unclear. CDR1 is MNHEY, CDR2 SVGAGI, per germline. This CDR3 has 12 residues. The V and J ends lost 6 bases and 10 bases respectively, with 16 bases between them. CDR3 protein: CASSSPLGGQYF. As DNA, the CDR3 is TGTGCCAGCAGCTCCCCCCTGGGCGGACAGTACTTC.

This chain links TRBV7-9 with TRBJ2-1, with 12 bases that match TRBD2. Trimming at V came to 0 bases and at J to 7 bases, leaving 4 bases not matched to a gene. This CDR3 contains 16 residues. Germline V gene sequence: CDR1 SEHNR, CDR2 FQNEAQ (reference sequence). The CDR3 reads CASSLAPLAGGNEQFF. DNA of the CDR3: TGTGCCAGCAGCTTAGCACCCCTAGCGGGGGGGAATGAGCAGTTCTTC. The full variable domain, its missing parts supplied by reference TRBV7-9 and TRBJ2-1, is DTGVSQNPRHKITKRGQNVTFRCDPISEHNRLYWYRQTLGQGPEFLTYFQNEAQLEKSRLLSDRFSAERPKGSFSTLEIQRTEQGDSAMYLCASSLAPLAGGNEQFFGPGTRLTVL.

The chain has TRBV21-1 and TRBJ2-1; the table's D gene call, TRBD1, was not cross checked with the DNA. TRBV21-1 is a pseudogene segment. The CDR3 has 15 residues. Here the CDR3 reads CASSGKGSRQSEQFF. CDR3 nucleotides: TGTGCCAGCAGTGGTAAGGGGTCAAGGCAATCTGAGCAGTTCTTC.

The chain carries TRBV11-2 and TRBJ1-3; TRBD1 might be the D (6 bases). V lost 5 bases to trimming and J lost 7 bases, with 15 bases between them. The CDR3 contains 14 residues. Germline values: CDR1 SGHAT, CDR2 FQNNGV. The CDR3 nucleotides are TGTGCCAGCAGCCAAATTACAGGGCTCAACACCATATATTTT. Translation gives CASSQITGLNTIYF.

The rearrangement uses TRBV23-1 and TRBJ2-7; 8 bases line up with TRBD1. TRBV23-1 is designated an ORF whose function remains uncertain. With 3 bases clipped from V and 7 bases from J, the junction kept 8 bases outside the gene matches. This CDR3 is built from 14 residues. DNA for the CDR3: TGCGCCAGCAGTCATGGGCAGGGGACAGGAGAGCAGTACTTC. Its translation: CASSHGQGTGEQYF.

The chain has TRBV6-5 and TRBJ2-5; 7 nucleotides align to TRBD1. CDR3 size: 15 residues. Trimming cost V 2 bases and J 4 bases; bases outside gene matches: 7. Germline lookup yields CDR1 MNHEY and CDR2 SVGAGI. Here the CDR3 DNA reads TGTGCCAGCAGTTACAAAGGGGGCTCTGGAGAGACCCAGTACTTC. Its translation: CASSYKGGSGETQYF.

In its sample, this clone was seen a few times. DNA of the CDR3: TGCGCCAGCAGCTTGCCAGGGACAGGGGGCAGCGGGGAGCTGTTTTTT. Encoded protein: CASSLPGTGGSGELFF. The chain joins TRBV5-1 to TRBJ2-2, with 12 positions matching TRBD1. Germline lookup yields CDR1 SGHRS and CDR2 YFSETQ. The ends lost 1 base at V and 7 bases at J; junction bases unmatched: 5. This CDR3 contains 16 residues.